A single sample is the source of the 30 T cell receptor beta chains below, sequenced in a study of T cell responses to AZD1222 COVID-19 vaccine. The data were produced by immunoSEQ multiplex PCR, yet TCRdb's version contains in-frame clones alone and is incomplete. The sample holds 90,000 to 150,000 clones; roughly 90% are singletons and the top ten take 8.4%. Sequencing was performed on peripheral blood, taken on day 0 of AZD1222 vaccination. The origin of the receptors is an adult in good health.

The chain links TRBV12-3 or TRBV12-4 to TRBJ1-4, with 9 positions matching TRBD1. J was trimmed by 13 bases and V by 2 bases; bases with no gene match: 5. This CDR3 comprises 13 residues. CDR3 in DNA: TGTGCCAGCAGTTTATTGGGACAGGGCGGACTGTTTTTT. This encodes CASSLLGQGGLFF.

This rearrangement joins TRBV2 to TRBJ2-3, with unresolved D. This CDR3 comprises 12 residues. Per the germline V gene, CDR1 is SNHLY and CDR2 is FYNNEI. V was trimmed by 2 bases and J by 5 bases, leaving 5 bases between them. CDR3 sequence: CASSERIDTQYF. In nucleotides, the CDR3 is TGTGCCAGCAGTGAAAGGATAGATACGCAGTATTTT.

In the case of this clone: No DNA is shown, since the ends of the CDR3 on it are uncertain; the CDR3 is the one TCRdb lists. V usage is TRBV6-5 and J usage is TRBJ1-6; the table's TRBD1 call for D was not verified on the DNA. Germline V CDR1 and CDR2: MNHEY, SVGAGI. The length of the CDR3 is 16 amino acids, counting both ends. The CDR3 region is CASSSSGTGGNSPLHF.

This clone has only one observation. V usage is TRBV4-1 and J usage is TRBJ1-6; D is ambiguous. The germline V gene encodes CDR1 MGHRA and CDR2 YSYEKL. V shed 2 bases and J shed 5 bases, with 16 bases lying between them. The CDR3 spans 17 residues. The DNA for the CDR3 is TGCGCCAGCAGCCAATTCACGACACGTCCCAATAATTCACCCCTCCACTTT. It is translated as CASSQFTTRPNNSPLHF.

The rearrangement joins TRBV7-9 to TRBJ1-1; a possible D gene is TRBD1 (6 bases). Germline CDR1 SEHNR, CDR2 FQNEAQ (reference sequence). Deletions cut 5 bases from V and 6 bases from J, with 13 bases between. This CDR3 comprises 13 residues. The CDR3 DNA sequence: TGTGCCAGCAGCGTCGACAGGATCGCTGAAGCTTTCTTT. This gives the protein CASSVDRIAEAFF. Together with reference TRBV7-9 and TRBJ1-1, the CDR3 gives the full variable domain: DTGVSQNPRHKITKRGQNVTFRCDPISEHNRLYWYRQTLGQGPEFLTYFQNEAQLEKSRLLSDRFSAERPKGSFSTLEIQRTEQGDSAMYLCASSVDRIAEAFFGQGTRLTVV.

The genes are TRBV5-1 and TRBJ1-6, with D uncertain. With 1 base removed from V and 0 bases from J, the gap between germline ends came to 8 bases. This CDR3 contains 16 residues. CDR1 is SGHRS, CDR2 YFSETQ, per germline. The CDR3 region is CASSLRHLSYNSPLHF. For the CDR3, the DNA is TGCGCCAGCAGCTTGAGGCACCTCTCCTATAATTCACCCCTCCACTTT.

The rearrangement uses TRBV27 and TRBJ2-1, with a tentative D call TRBD2 (5 bases). Germline V gene sequence: CDR1 MNHEY, CDR2 SMNVEV (reference sequence). Trimming pared 6 bases from V and 5 bases from J, leaving 17 bases between. The CDR3 totals 15 residues. The CDR3 sequence is CASSPRAVANNEQFF. The CDR3 coding sequence is TGTGCCAGCAGCCCTCGGGCCGTAGCGAACAATGAGCAGTTCTTC.

This clone was picked up a small number of times. V gene TRBV2 combines with J gene TRBJ1-2; the D is unclear. Germline CDR1 SNHLY, CDR2 FYNNEI. CDR3 size: 13 residues. V was shortened by 0 bases and J by 4 bases, with 6 bases between the two germline ends. CDR3 sequence reads: CASSEARLYGYTF. The DNA for the CDR3 is TGTGCCAGCAGTGAAGCGCGACTCTATGGCTACACCTTC.

To note about this clone: This CDR3 is also generated by other DNA sequences in the sample. The V and J genes are TRBV7-3 and TRBJ1-1; no clear D. This CDR3 has 14 residues. The V end lost 3 bases, the J end lost 1 base, and 9 bases lay between the germline ends. Germline values: CDR1 SGHTA, CDR2 FQGTGA. For the CDR3, the DNA is TGTGCCAGCAGCTTGCTTGGGGAGAACACTGAAGCTTTCTTT. Encoded protein: CASSLLGENTEAFF.

The V gene is TRBV14, the J gene TRBJ1-5; D possibly corresponds to TRBD1 (6 bases). V was clipped by 0 bases and J by 11 bases, with 38 bases between them. The CDR3 has 22 amino acids. Germline CDR1 and CDR2: SGHDN and FVKESK. In DNA form, the CDR3 reads TGTGCCAGCAGCCAAGAGACCATTGGGAGCGGCGGACAGCTAATCGGCTGGAAGGCCCAGCATTTT. It translates to CASSQETIGSGGQLIGWKAQHF.

This sequence joins TRBV11-2 and TRBJ1-6; D might be TRBD1 (6 bases). This CDR3 region has 15 residues. Trimming left V 2 bases short and J 4 bases short, with 9 bases between. Germline lookup yields CDR1 SGHAT and CDR2 FQNNGV. CDR3 loop: CASSLRDTYNSPLHF. CDR3 coding DNA: TGTGCCAGCAGCTTACGGGACACGTATAATTCACCCCTCCACTTT.

J is TRBJ2-2 and V is TRBV19; TRBD1 is a possible D gene (6 bases). The CDR3 spans 19 residues. Trimming took 6 bases from V and 0 from J, leaving 23 bases between them. Looked up from germline, CDR1 is LNHDA and CDR2 is SQIVND (reference sequence). DNA of the CDR3: TGTGCCAGTAGAACTCGGCCGGGACAAATGATTGCGAACACCGGGGAGCTGTTTTTT. This sequence encodes CASRTRPGQMIANTGELFF.

V and J are TRBV27 and TRBJ1-5; TRBD1 matches at 8 bases. Germline V gene data show CDR1 as MNHEY and CDR2 as SMNVEV (reference sequence). Trimming at V came to 5 bases and at J to 2 bases, leaving 5 bases not matched to a gene. CDR3 size: 15 residues. For the CDR3, the DNA is TGTGCCAGCAGTCCAATGACAGGGGGCAATCAGCCCCAGCATTTT. Its translation is CASSPMTGGNQPQHF.

The CDR3 DNA reads as TGTGCCAGCAGCTTAGAGTCGGCGATTCTGAGCTCCTACAATGAGCAGTTCTTC. Protein sequence: CASSLESAILSSYNEQFF. The rearrangement links TRBV7-6 to TRBJ2-1, with D uncertain. The V gene lost 1 base and the J gene lost 0 bases, with 16 bases spanning the gap. Per germline, CDR1 SGHVS and CDR2 FNYEAQ. The CDR3 loop spans 18 amino acids.

The CDR3 DNA is TGTGCCAGCAGCCCTCAGGGGGCGAGGTACAATGAGCAGTTCTTC. Translated: CASSPQGARYNEQFF. The rearrangement links TRBV7-9 to TRBJ2-1, with TRBD1 identical over 8 bases. Germline CDR1 SEHNR, CDR2 FQNEAQ (reference sequence). The CDR3 is 15 residues long. V shed 5 bases and J 4 bases; nucleotides not matched to a gene: 7.

The V gene is TRBV19, the J gene TRBJ2-1; possibly TRBD1 or TRBD2 for D (5 bases each). Germline CDR1 LNHDA, CDR2 SQIVND (reference sequence). The ends were cut back, 10 bases at V and 0 bases at J, with 13 bases in the middle. There are 14 residues in the CDR3. The CDR3 coding sequence is TGTGCCACCCCGGGGCAAAGCTCCTACAATGAGCAGTTCTTC. Translated, it gives CATPGQSSYNEQFF.

This chain connects TRBV11-2 to TRBJ2-5; TRBD2 agrees at 7 bases. There are 14 residues in the CDR3. The V segment lost 4 bases and the J segment 4 bases; nucleotides outside the gene matches: 6. Germline CDR1 SGHAT, CDR2 FQNNGV. The CDR3 region has the DNA TGTGCCAGCAGCTCCCCCTCGGGAGGAGAGACCCAGTACTTC. Translating it yields CASSSPSGGETQYF.

The CDR3 DNA reads as TGTGCCAGCAGCGTAGCAGAAAACTACGAGCAGTACTTC. Its translation is CASSVAENYEQYF. V and J are TRBV9 and TRBJ2-7; D not resolved. CDR1 and CDR2 (germline): SGDLS, YYNGEE. This CDR3 contains 13 residues. Trimming took off 0 bases at V and 3 bases at J, with 7 bases between the two ends.

The chain uses TRBV6-5 and TRBJ1-4, with a weak D call TRBD1 (6 bases). CDR3 length equals 14 residues. The ends were cut back, 6 bases at V and 8 bases at J, with 16 bases in the middle. Germline CDR1 reads MNHEY; CDR2 reads SVGAGI. This CDR3 reads CASRNRVGSEKLFF. The DNA for the CDR3 is TGTGCCAGCAGAAACAGGGTAGGAAGCGAAAAACTGTTTTTT.

J is TRBJ2-5 and V is TRBV4-1, with unresolved D. The germline CDR1 and CDR2 sequences are MGHRA and YSYEKL. The CDR3 has 15 amino acids. V lost 1 base, J lost 7 bases, and 16 bases lay in between. The CDR3 here is CASSQVRADSGTQYF. In DNA form, the CDR3 reads TGCGCCAGCAGCCAAGTCCGGGCGGATTCGGGGACCCAGTACTTC.

This chain's CDR3 is CASSLGREDTQYF. The DNA of the CDR3 is TGCGCCAGCAGCTTGGGCAGGGAAGATACGCAGTATTTT. V and J are TRBV5-1 and TRBJ2-3; perhaps TRBD1 as D (5 bases). The CDR3 loop spans 13 amino acids. Trimming removed 0 bases from V and 5 bases from J, with 7 bases in between. Germline CDR1 and CDR2: SGHRS and YFSETQ. The entire variable domain, with the rest obtained from reference TRBV5-1 and TRBJ2-3, is as follows: KAGVTQTPRYLIKTRGQQVTLSCSPISGHRSVSWYQQTPGQGLQFLFEYFSETQRNKGNFPGRFSGRQFSNSRSEMNVSTLELGDSALYLCASSLGREDTQYFGPGTRLTVL.

Regarding this clone: A junction boundary mismatches the germline segment, possibly from a read error. The rearrangement links TRBV7-7 to TRBJ2-5; TRBD2 matches 8 bases. Germline V gene data show CDR1 as SSHAT and CDR2 as FNYEAQ (reference sequence). This CDR3 comprises 15 residues. The CDR3 reads CASSTRPGGQETQYF. The CDR3 nucleotides read TGTGCTAGCAGCACCCGCCCGGGGGGGCAAGAGACCCAGTACTTC.

The chain uses TRBV9 and TRBJ2-7, with a tentative D call TRBD2 (6 bases). Trimming cost V 0 bases and J 2 bases, with 15 bases left between them. Looked up from germline, CDR1 is SGDLS and CDR2 is YYNGEE. This CDR3 comprises 16 residues. DNA for the CDR3: TGTGCCAGCAGCGTAGGTTTGCGGGGCTCTACCTACGAGCAGTACTTC. Its translation: CASSVGLRGSTYEQYF.

The chain is built from TRBV6-5 and TRBJ1-1, with a weak D call TRBD1 (5 bases). Deletions cut 6 bases from V and 3 bases from J, with 17 bases between. CDR3 size: 15 residues. Germline CDR1 reads MNHEY; CDR2 reads SVGAGI. For the CDR3, the DNA is TGTGCCAGCAGATCGTACAGGCAGCGGGACACTGAAGCTTTCTTT. This sequence encodes CASRSYRQRDTEAFF.

In DNA, the CDR3 is TGTGCCAGCTCACTACTAGCGGGGGACCAGGATACGCAGTATTTT. The encoded protein is CASSLLAGDQDTQYF. The V gene is TRBV18, the J gene TRBJ2-3; 11 bases align to TRBD2. V lost 4 bases, J lost 6 bases, and 6 bases stayed unmatched. The CDR3 is 15 residues long. Germline CDR1 reads KGHSH; CDR2 reads LQKENI.

The genes are TRBV7-2 and TRBJ1-2; 8 bases are shared with TRBD1. There are 15 residues in the CDR3. The V gene end was trimmed by 0 bases and the J gene end by 8 bases; junction bases not matched to a gene: 8. Germline CDR1 SGHTA, CDR2 FQGNSA. The CDR3 region has the DNA TGTGCCAGCAGCTTAGCGGCAGGGGGCGTGGAAGGCTACACCTTC. This codes for CASSLAAGGVEGYTF. Filled out from reference TRBV7-2 and TRBJ1-2, the complete variable domain reads GAGVSQSPSNKVTEKGKDVELRCDPISGHTALYWYRQSLGQGLEFLIYFQGNSAPDKSGLPSDRFSAERTGGSVSTLTIQRTQQEDSAVYLCASSLAAGGVEGYTFGSGTRLTVV.

V gene TRBV5-1 combines with J gene TRBJ2-5; 9 nucleotides align to TRBD2. V was pared by 0 bases and J by 5 bases, with 8 bases of the junction left unmatched. CDR3 length: 16 amino acids. The germline V gene has CDR1 SGHRS and CDR2 YFSETQ. CDR3 sequence (DNA): TGCGCCAGCAGCTTGGATGTGGCTAGCGGGATGGAGACCCAGTACTTC. Encoded protein: CASSLDVASGMETQYF. Looking up the rest from reference TRBV5-1 and TRBJ2-5 gives the full variable domain: KAGVTQTPRYLIKTRGQQVTLSCSPISGHRSVSWYQQTPGQGLQFLFEYFSETQRNKGNFPGRFSGRQFSNSRSEMNVSTLELGDSALYLCASSLDVASGMETQYFGPGTRLLVL.

The chain is built from TRBV3-1 (or the pseudogene TRBV3-2) and TRBJ2-1; perhaps D is TRBD1 or TRBD2 (6 bases each). Trimming cost V 0 bases and J 3 bases, with 12 bases left between them. Germline V gene sequence: CDR1 LGHDT, CDR2 YNNKEL (reference sequence). The CDR3 sequence is 16 residues long. This chain's CDR3 is CASSQEVGGSYNEQFF. The CDR3 nucleotides are TGTGCCAGCAGCCAAGAAGTCGGGGGCAGCTACAATGAGCAGTTCTTC.

V is TRBV6-5 and J is TRBJ1-5; 9 positions match TRBD1. V lost 3 bases, J lost 7 bases, and 7 bases stayed unmatched. The CDR3 has 15 residues. Germline CDR1 reads MNHEY; CDR2 reads SVGAGI. The CDR3 loop is CASSYPGQGGQPQHF. The CDR3 DNA reads TGTGCCAGCAGTTATCCGGGACAGGGCGGACAGCCCCAGCATTTT.

The V and J genes are TRBV4-1 and TRBJ2-5; perhaps TRBD2 as D (6 bases). The CDR3 totals 14 residues. Germline values: CDR1 MGHRA, CDR2 YSYEKL. Trimming stripped 1 base from V and 8 bases from J, with 14 bases between. The CDR3 DNA sequence: TGCGCCAGCAGCCAAGGACCGGGGGAGGTCACCCAGTACTTC. Its protein product is CASSQGPGEVTQYF.